The next 31 T cell receptor beta chains were all read from a single sample in a study of CD8 T cells in Susac syndrome. RNA amounts of roughly 0.45 to 1 ug underwent reverse transcription with random hexamers. TCRdb reprocessed the immunoSEQ multiplex PCR reads with MiXCR, giving one entry per CDR3 protein. The table records approximately 150,000 distinct CDR3 sequences, about 93% of them present only once. The source material was CD4+ T cells from PBMCs. These receptors came from a human donor in good health.

This clonotype was seen a single time. The chain links TRBV4-1 to TRBJ2-1; tentative D call: TRBD1 (6 bases). The germline V and J ends were trimmed by 3 bases and 8 bases, with 17 bases remaining between them. CDR1 and CDR2 from the germline V gene are MGHRA and YSYEKL. The CDR3 runs 15 residues. CDR3 bases: TGCGCCAGCAGCCAGGCCCCTCAGGGGTGGGATGAGCAGTTCTTC. This sequence encodes CASSQAPQGWDEQFF.

The chain links TRBV12-3 or TRBV12-4 to TRBJ2-5; D possibly corresponds to TRBD1 (6 bases). Trimming shortened V by 6 bases and J by 12 bases, and 17 bases separated the two germline ends. The CDR3 runs 12 residues. The CDR3 bases are TGTGCCAGCAGACTGACCAGGGGTGAGGAGTACTTC. This gives the protein CASRLTRGEEYF.

The chain joins TRBV29-1 to TRBJ1-1, with TRBD1 matching over 7 bases. The CDR3 consists of 13 residues. Germline CDR1 is SQVTM and CDR2 is ANQGSEA. V shed 4 bases, J shed 7 bases, and the junction held 9 bases outside the gene matches. The CDR3 is CSVAWDSQREAFF. The DNA for the CDR3 is TGCAGCGTTGCGTGGGACAGTCAACGTGAAGCTTTCTTT. Full variable domain (remainder filled in from reference TRBV29-1 and TRBJ1-1): SAVISQKPSRDICQRGTSLTIQCQVDSQVTMMFWYRQQPGQSLTLIATANQGSEATYESGFVIDKFPISRPNLTFSTLTVSNMSPEDSSIYLCSVAWDSQREAFFGQGTRLTVV.

The V gene is TRBV2, the J gene TRBJ1-3; 7 nucleotides agree with TRBD1. The CDR3 consists of 14 residues. The trim removed 5 bases at V and 2 bases at J, leaving 3 bases unmatched. Germline CDR1 is SNHLY and CDR2 is FYNNEI. DNA for the CDR3: TGTGCCAGCAGTCGACAGGGTGCTGGAAACACCATATATTTT. Amino acid sequence: CASSRQGAGNTIYF.

The chain employs TRBV5-6 and TRBJ1-2, with a weak D call TRBD1 (5 bases). Germline V gene sequence: CDR1 SGHDT, CDR2 YYEEEE. This CDR3 contains 15 residues. V dropped 4 bases and J dropped 3 bases, with 16 bases sitting between them. The CDR3 DNA reads as TGTGCCAGCAGCAGGGCAGGGCGGTTGGACTATGGCTACACCTTC. Its protein is CASSRAGRLDYGYTF.

The chain recombines TRBV28 with TRBJ2-7, with 7 bases lining up with TRBD1. With V trimmed by 7 bases and J by 6 bases, 6 bases remained unmatched. This CDR3 has 12 residues. The germline V gene has CDR1 MDHEN and CDR2 SYDVKM. In DNA, the CDR3 is TGTGCCAGCATCCGAAGGGGGCGCGAGCAGTACTTC. Translated, it gives CASIRRGREQYF.

This chain uses TRBV6-2 or TRBV6-3 with TRBJ2-3, with 7 nucleotides matching TRBD2. CDR3 length: 14 residues. Germline loops: CDR1 MNHEY, CDR2 SVGEGT. The junction had 9 bases not matched to a gene; V was cut back by 6 bases and J by 6 bases. The CDR3 bases are TGTGCCAGCAGCCCAGGACTAGGGGTGGATACGCAGTATTTT. The encoded protein is CASSPGLGVDTQYF.

This rearrangement joins TRBV20-1 to TRBJ1-1; D is uncertain. The CDR3 sequence is 13 residues long. CDR1 is DFQATT and CDR2 is SNEGSKA in the germline V gene (reference sequence). Trimming removed 3 bases at V and 0 bases at J, with 8 bases between. CDR3 bases: TGCAGTGCTAGGGCAGGAATGAACACTGAAGCTTTCTTT. Translation gives CSARAGMNTEAFF.

The gene calls are TRBV20-1 and TRBJ2-7; the D gene could be TRBD1 or TRBD2 (7 bases each). The germline V gene has CDR1 DFQATT and CDR2 SNEGSKA (reference sequence). The ends were cut back, 0 bases at V and 1 base at J, with 13 bases in the middle. The CDR3 is made up of 15 amino acids. The CDR3 reads CSARDPQGGSYEQYF. In DNA form, the CDR3 reads TGCAGTGCTAGAGACCCCCAGGGGGGGTCCTACGAGCAGTACTTC.

The chain recombines TRBV6-1 with TRBJ1-2, with 9 positions matching TRBD1. Losses at the gene ends were 5 bases for V and 4 bases for J; bases not matched to a gene: 11. The germline V gene has CDR1 MNHNS and CDR2 SASEGT. This CDR3 region has 16 residues. CDR3 sequence reads: CASSRRPGQGSYGYTF. DNA of the CDR3: TGTGCCAGCAGTCGCCGACCGGGACAGGGCAGCTATGGCTACACCTTC.

The rearrangement links TRBV10-2 to TRBJ1-1; D remains ambiguous. The V and J ends lost 8 bases and 2 bases respectively, with 3 bases between them. There are 10 residues in the CDR3. Germline V gives CDR1 WSHSY, CDR2 SAAADI. The CDR3 is CASLNTEAFF. The CDR3 DNA is TGCGCCAGCCTAAACACTGAAGCTTTCTTT.

The CDR3 bases are TGTGCCAGCAGGCGATTAAGCACTGAAGCTTTCTTT. Translating it yields CASRRLSTEAFF. The rearrangement joins TRBV6-5 to TRBJ1-1; D not resolved. Trimming shortened V by 6 bases and J by 4 bases, and 9 bases separated the two germline ends. The CDR3 spans 12 residues. Germline V gene lookup returns CDR1 MNHEY and CDR2 SVGAGI.

The gene calls are TRBV24-1 and TRBJ2-1, with D perhaps TRBD2 (6 bases). CDR1 is KGHDR and CDR2 is SFDVKD in the germline V gene. There are 13 residues in the CDR3. Trimming left V 4 bases short and J 3 bases short, with 6 bases between. The CDR3 sequence: CATSDGGYNEQFF. CDR3 sequence (DNA): TGTGCCACCAGTGACGGGGGCTACAATGAGCAGTTCTTC.

The chain combines TRBV2 with TRBJ2-5, with D perhaps TRBD2 (6 bases). The CDR3 extends over 13 amino acids. Germline V gene sequence: CDR1 SNHLY, CDR2 FYNNEI. Trimming took off 8 bases at V and 5 bases at J, with 15 bases between the two ends. The CDR3 coding sequence is TGTGCCAGCTCGAGGGCGGCGGGGGAGACCCAGTACTTC. This gives the protein CASSRAAGETQYF.

V is TRBV24-1 and J is TRBJ2-3, with no clear D. V lost 4 bases to trimming and J lost 6 bases, with 10 bases between them. The CDR3 runs to 13 residues. Germline V gene sequence: CDR1 KGHDR, CDR2 SFDVKD. The DNA of the CDR3 is TGTGCCACCAGTGACTCCGGGCGGGATACGCAGTATTTT. Its protein is CATSDSGRDTQYF.

The rearrangement uses TRBV7-9 and TRBJ2-6; 7 nucleotides agree with TRBD2. CDR3 size: 17 residues. Losses at the gene ends were 1 base for V and 2 bases for J; bases not matched to a gene: 5. Germline CDR1 and CDR2: SEHNR and FQNEAQ (reference sequence). Here the CDR3 reads CASSLGWGGTGANVLTF. In nucleotides, the CDR3 is TGTGCCAGCAGCTTAGGTTGGGGGGGGACTGGGGCCAACGTCCTGACTTTC. Full variable domain (outside the CDR3, taken from reference TRBV7-9 and TRBJ2-6): DTGVSQNPRHKITKRGQNVTFRCDPISEHNRLYWYRQTLGQGPEFLTYFQNEAQLEKSRLLSDRFSAERPKGSFSTLEIQRTEQGDSAMYLCASSLGWGGTGANVLTFGAGSRLTVL.

V and J are TRBV15 and TRBJ2-1, with 10 bases that match TRBD1. The CDR3 length is 16 residues. The V segment lost 2 bases and the J segment 3 bases; nucleotides outside the gene matches: 4. The V gene's germline CDR1 is LNHNV and CDR2 YYDKDF (reference sequence). The CDR3: CATSRWGTGDYNEQFF. The CDR3 DNA sequence: TGTGCCACCAGCAGATGGGGGACAGGGGACTACAATGAGCAGTTCTTC.

The V call is TRBV20-1, the J call TRBJ1-5, with 8 positions matching TRBD1. CDR1 DFQATT and CDR2 SNEGSKA come from the germline V gene (reference sequence). The CDR3 extends over 14 amino acids. After removal of 5 bases from V and 3 bases from J, the junction contained 6 bases not matched to a gene. The CDR3 region is CSARKTGANQPQHF. The CDR3 region has the DNA TGCAGTGCTCGTAAGACAGGGGCCAATCAGCCCCAGCATTTT.

The V gene is TRBV27, the J gene TRBJ1-5, with TRBD1 as a possible D gene (5 bases). CDR3 length: 15 amino acids. V was pared by 0 bases and J by 7 bases, with 13 bases between. In germline, CDR1 is MNHEY, CDR2 SMNVEV (reference sequence). The CDR3 region is CASSLSGPVGQPQHF. As DNA, the CDR3 is TGTGCCAGCAGTTTATCGGGGCCCGTGGGGCAGCCCCAGCATTTT.

The chain employs TRBV7-9 and TRBJ2-2, with D unclear. Deletions cut 5 bases from V and 2 bases from J, with 9 bases between. The CDR3 totals 14 residues. Germline loops: CDR1 SEHNR, CDR2 FQNEAQ (reference sequence). The CDR3 protein is CASSPRLNTGELFF. The CDR3, as DNA: TGTGCCAGCAGCCCGAGACTTAACACCGGGGAGCTGTTTTTT.

V usage is TRBV12-3 or TRBV12-4 and J usage is TRBJ2-2; 7 bases line up with TRBD2. V lost 6 bases to trimming and J lost 2 bases; unmatched junction nucleotides: 3. This CDR3 comprises 14 residues. The CDR3: CASRTSINTGELFF. DNA for the CDR3: TGTGCCAGCAGGACTAGCATTAACACCGGGGAGCTGTTTTTT.

This chain uses TRBV30 with TRBJ2-5; 9 positions agree with TRBD1. Unmatched junction bases numbered 8, after V lost 1 base and J lost 5 bases. This CDR3 spans 15 amino acids. Germline CDR1 and CDR2: GTSNPN and SVGIG (reference sequence). DNA of the CDR3: TGTGCCTGGAGTGCCTGGACAGGGGTGAGGGAGACCCAGTACTTC. Its translation is CAWSAWTGVRETQYF.

The chain uses TRBV29-1 and TRBJ2-1; D gene ambiguous. The germline V gene has CDR1 SQVTM and CDR2 ANQGSEA. Deletions cut 4 bases from V and 1 base from J, with 11 bases between. The CDR3 is made up of 14 amino acids. The CDR3 region is CSVAPQSSYNEQFF. The CDR3 DNA follows: TGCAGCGTTGCCCCACAGTCTTCCTACAATGAGCAGTTCTTC.

The gene calls are TRBV7-8 and TRBJ2-7; the match to TRBD1 covers 7 bases. The CDR3 runs 11 residues. V trimming: 6 bases; J trimming: 9 bases; junction bases outside the gene matches: 5. CDR1 SGHVS and CDR2 FQNEAQ come from the germline V gene. CDR3 coding DNA: TGTGCCAGCAGTCCACAGGGGAGGCAGTACTTC. Its protein product is CASSPQGRQYF.

V is TRBV7-9 and J is TRBJ1-2; D not certain. V shed 1 base and J shed 7 bases, with 7 bases lying between them. The germline V gene has CDR1 SEHNR and CDR2 FQNEAQ (reference sequence). The CDR3 is made up of 12 amino acids. CDR3 coding DNA: TGTGCCAGCAGCTTAGAACCAACTGGCTACACCTTC. Protein sequence: CASSLEPTGYTF.

The chain combines TRBV5-4 with TRBJ2-1; D remains ambiguous. The length of the CDR3 is 13 residues. V lost 1 base to trimming and J lost 3 bases, with 5 bases between them. CDR1 and CDR2 from the germline V gene are SGHNT and YYREEE (reference sequence). CDR3 sequence: CASSLYDYNEQFF. The CDR3 nucleotides are TGTGCCAGCAGCTTGTACGACTACAATGAGCAGTTCTTC.

The V call is TRBV5-4, the J call TRBJ2-1, with D possibly TRBD1 on 6 matching bases. This CDR3 spans 16 amino acids. From germline, CDR1 is SGHNT and CDR2 YYREEE (reference sequence). Between the trimmed V and J ends, which lost 4 bases and 0 bases, there was a span of 14 bases. The CDR3 nucleotides are TGTGCCAGCAGCACTGGGGGCTCGAACTCCTACAATGAGCAGTTCTTC. This translates into CASSTGGSNSYNEQFF.

This chain connects TRBV5-1 to TRBJ2-7; TRBD1 matches 7 bases. J gave up 0 bases and V 0 bases, and 6 bases lay outside the gene matches. The CDR3 is 16 amino acids. In germline, CDR1 is SGHRS, CDR2 YFSETQ. For the CDR3, the DNA is TGCGCCAGCAGCTTGGCTACAGGGGCCGTCTCCTACGAGCAGTACTTC. It specifies CASSLATGAVSYEQYF.

The chain is built from TRBV3-1 and TRBJ2-7; D gene uncertain. CDR3 length: 15 amino acids. V dropped 1 base and J dropped 2 bases, with 12 bases sitting between them. CDR1 is LGHDT, CDR2 YNNKEL, per germline (reference sequence). The DNA of the CDR3 is TGTGCCAGCAGCCAAGGTGGGGTCGGTGCCTACGAGCAGTACTTC. It yields the protein CASSQGGVGAYEQYF.

The V gene is TRBV28, the J gene TRBJ2-7, with D maybe TRBD2 (6 bases). V was shortened by 2 bases and J by 2 bases, with 10 bases between the two germline ends. The CDR3 totals 14 residues. Germline CDR1 and CDR2: MDHEN and SYDVKM. The CDR3 DNA reads as TGTGCCAGCAGTTTACTCGGGGGTCCCTACGAGCAGTACTTC. Protein product: CASSLLGGPYEQYF.

This rearrangement joins TRBV20-1 to TRBJ1-2; 10 bases align to TRBD1. After removal of 3 bases from V and 1 base from J, the junction contained 8 bases not matched to a gene. The germline V gene encodes CDR1 DFQATT and CDR2 SNEGSKA (reference sequence). The CDR3 sequence is 16 residues long. The CDR3 sequence: CSASKPGTGDNYGYTF. For the CDR3, the DNA is TGCAGTGCTAGTAAACCCGGGACAGGGGATAACTATGGCTACACCTTC.